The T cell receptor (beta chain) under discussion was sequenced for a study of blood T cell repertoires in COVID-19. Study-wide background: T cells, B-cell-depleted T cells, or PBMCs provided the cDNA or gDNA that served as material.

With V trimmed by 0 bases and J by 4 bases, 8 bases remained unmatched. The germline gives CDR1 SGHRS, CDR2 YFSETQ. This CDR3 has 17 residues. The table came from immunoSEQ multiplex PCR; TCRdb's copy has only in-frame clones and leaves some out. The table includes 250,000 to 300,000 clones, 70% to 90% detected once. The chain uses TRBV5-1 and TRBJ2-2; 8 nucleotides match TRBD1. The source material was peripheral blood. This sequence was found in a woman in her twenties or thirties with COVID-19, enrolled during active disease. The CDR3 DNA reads TGCGCCAGCAGCTTGGGGTGGGGGACAGGCTCCACCGGGGAGCTGTTTTTT. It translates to CASSLGWGTGSTGELFF.